This T cell receptor (beta chain) is from a study of vaccination effects on CD4 cells after COVID-19. Study-level points and caveats: The vaccine-induced clones of healthy vaccinees included only 1 of 255 that cross-reacted with common cold coronaviruses.

The CDR3 length is 16 residues. Looked up from germline, CDR1 is SGHDT and CDR2 is YYEEEE. Trimming pared 2 bases from V and 0 bases from J, leaving 14 bases between. Of note for this clone: Its cognate antigen is unknown.

Prior to sequencing, the ViraFEST assay stimulated PBMC with viral peptide pools, which expanded the antigen-specific CD4+ T cells. When roughly eleven days of culture had elapsed, CD4+ T cells were isolated. Participants received two doses of either the BNT162b2 or mRNA-1273 vaccine. Assay used: immunoSEQ multiplex PCR; TCRdb lists only in-frame clones, some missing. The top ten clones hold about 2.1% of a sample with roughly 59,000 clones, roughly 78% of them seen once. This clonotype was obtained from a human donor who received a COVID-19 vaccine. The chain joins TRBV5-6 to TRBJ1-2; D uncertain. Material: CD4+ T cells from PBMCs cultured with HCoV-OC43 spike peptides, obtained after COVID-19 vaccination. Specified subset: HCoV-OC43 spike overlapping peptide pool stimulation. The CDR3 bases are TGTGCCAGCAGCTTTTCGACGGAGTCAGCTAACTATGGCTACACCTTC. It translates to CASSFSTESANYGYTF.